The 13 T cell receptor beta chains below were found in one sample sequenced in a study of T cell responses to AZD1222 COVID-19 vaccine. Libraries were prepared by immunoSEQ multiplex PCR; TCRdb keeps only in-frame clonotypes and omits some of them. The sample lists about 160,000 clones, approximately 90% occurring once. The sample consisted of peripheral blood, taken 28 days after the second AZD1222 dose. The source of these receptors is an adult who received the AZD1222 COVID-19 vaccine.

The rearrangement uses TRBV6-5 and TRBJ1-3, with 9 bases lining up with TRBD1. This CDR3 has 15 residues. Germline V gene lookup returns CDR1 MNHEY and CDR2 SVGAGI. V lost 8 bases, J lost 4 bases, and 9 bases stayed unmatched. CDR3 sequence: CASFDIGTGGNTIYF. In DNA form, the CDR3 reads TGTGCCAGCTTCGATATCGGGACAGGGGGAAACACCATATATTTT.

The chain joins TRBV6-5 to TRBJ2-7; 10 positions agree with TRBD2. After removal of 0 bases from V and 0 bases from J, the junction contained 2 bases not matched to a gene. The V gene's germline CDR1 is MNHEY and CDR2 SVGAGI. The CDR3 is 16 amino acids. In nucleotides, the CDR3 is TGTGCCAGCAGTTACTCCCGGACTAGCGGCTCCTACGAGCAGTACTTC. Protein product: CASSYSRTSGSYEQYF.

This clone was recorded a few times. The CDR3 DNA is TGTGCCAGTAGTCTCGGGTCCAGGAGGAGAGCCGGGGAGCTGTTTTTT. Translating it yields CASSLGSRRRAGELFF. The gene calls are TRBV19 and TRBJ2-2, with D possibly being TRBD2 (5 bases). Germline V gives CDR1 LNHDA, CDR2 SQIVND (reference sequence). This CDR3 comprises 16 residues. The germline V and J ends were trimmed by 5 bases and 6 bases, with 19 bases remaining between them.

This clone was seen only once. The J gene is TRBJ2-5, the V gene TRBV29-1, with 8 nucleotides matching TRBD1. After removal of 5 bases from V and 4 bases from J, the junction contained 9 bases not matched to a gene. This CDR3 is 14 amino acids long. CDR1 is SQVTM and CDR2 is ANQGSEA in the germline V gene. The CDR3 loop is CSVRQGMDRETQYF. DNA of the CDR3: TGCAGCGTTAGACAGGGGATGGATAGAGAGACCCAGTACTTC.

V usage is TRBV10-1 and J usage is TRBJ2-7; 9 bases agree with TRBD1. The CDR3 loop spans 15 amino acids. J lost 3 bases, V lost 3 bases, and 6 bases had no gene match. The germline gives CDR1 WNHNN, CDR2 SYGVQD (reference sequence). The CDR3 reads CASSDAGQGVYEQYF. In DNA, the CDR3 is TGCGCCAGCAGTGATGCGGGACAGGGAGTCTACGAGCAGTACTTC.

The CDR3 spells CSASPFNQPQHF. The CDR3, as DNA: TGCAGTGCTAGTCCATTCAATCAGCCCCAGCATTTT. The genes are TRBV20-1 and TRBJ1-5; D gene unclear. Deletions cut 3 bases from V and 3 bases from J, with 6 bases between. The length of the CDR3 is 12 residues. Germline-derived CDR1 and CDR2 are DFQATT and SNEGSKA (reference sequence).

The gene calls are TRBV5-1 and TRBJ1-3; TRBD1 matches 8 bases. Germline trimming cut 2 bases from V and 4 bases from J; bases unmatched to any gene: 14. The germline V gene encodes CDR1 SGHRS and CDR2 YFSETQ. The CDR3 covers 18 residues. The CDR3 sequence: CASSLGTQQGAEGNTIYF. In DNA, the CDR3 is TGCGCCAGCAGCTTAGGGACCCAGCAGGGGGCGGAAGGAAACACCATATATTTT.

The chain links TRBV29-1 to TRBJ2-1; a possible D gene is TRBD1 (6 bases). V was shortened by 4 bases and J by 8 bases, with 15 bases between the two germline ends. Germline V gives CDR1 SQVTM, CDR2 ANQGSEA. This CDR3 has 13 residues. This CDR3 is CSVALDSFDEQFF. CDR3 nucleotides: TGCAGCGTTGCCCTGGACAGTTTCGATGAGCAGTTCTTC.

The V gene is TRBV27, the J gene TRBJ2-2; D gene uncertain. Looked up from germline, CDR1 is MNHEY and CDR2 is SMNVEV (reference sequence). This CDR3 has 14 residues. V was shortened by 3 bases and J by 4 bases, with 9 bases between the two germline ends. The CDR3 DNA is TGTGCCAGCAGTTTCTCCCGGGCCACCGGGGAGCTGTTTTTT. It is translated as CASSFSRATGELFF.

V and J are TRBV19 and TRBJ2-7, with 7 bases that match TRBD2. The V segment lost 0 bases and the J segment 0 bases; nucleotides outside the gene matches: 2. The CDR3 spans 15 residues. From germline, CDR1 is LNHDA and CDR2 SQIVND (reference sequence). CDR3 DNA sequence: TGTGCCAGTAGTATAGATGGGGGGGGCTCCTACGAGCAGTACTTC. It codes for CASSIDGGGSYEQYF.

This clone appeared once. This chain connects TRBV5-5 to TRBJ2-1, with D possibly called TRBD1 or TRBD2 (5 bases each). Germline values: CDR1 SGHKS, CDR2 YYEKEE (reference sequence). This CDR3 is built from 15 residues. Deletions cut 4 bases from V and 7 bases from J, with 18 bases between. CDR3 sequence (DNA): TGTGCCAGCAGCACCGGGACCCTAAAAGGGAATGAGCAGTTCTTC. It is translated as CASSTGTLKGNEQFF.

The chain combines TRBV25-1 with TRBJ1-1; weak D call: TRBD1 (5 bases). V was shortened by 2 bases and J by 3 bases, with 13 bases between the two germline ends. The germline V gene has CDR1 MGHDK and CDR2 SYGVNS. The CDR3 is made up of 15 amino acids. The CDR3 bases are TGTGCCAGCAGTGAACCCCTGGGAGGGGACACTGAAGCTTTCTTT. Translated: CASSEPLGGDTEAFF.

This rearrangement joins TRBV25-1 to TRBJ2-3; D may be TRBD2 (6 bases). V gave up 1 base and J gave up 0 bases, with 8 bases separating them. The length of the CDR3 is 15 residues. Germline CDR1 is MGHDK and CDR2 is SYGVNS. CDR3 residues: CASSEWEDSTDTQYF. CDR3 bases: TGTGCCAGCAGTGAATGGGAGGACAGCACAGATACGCAGTATTTT.